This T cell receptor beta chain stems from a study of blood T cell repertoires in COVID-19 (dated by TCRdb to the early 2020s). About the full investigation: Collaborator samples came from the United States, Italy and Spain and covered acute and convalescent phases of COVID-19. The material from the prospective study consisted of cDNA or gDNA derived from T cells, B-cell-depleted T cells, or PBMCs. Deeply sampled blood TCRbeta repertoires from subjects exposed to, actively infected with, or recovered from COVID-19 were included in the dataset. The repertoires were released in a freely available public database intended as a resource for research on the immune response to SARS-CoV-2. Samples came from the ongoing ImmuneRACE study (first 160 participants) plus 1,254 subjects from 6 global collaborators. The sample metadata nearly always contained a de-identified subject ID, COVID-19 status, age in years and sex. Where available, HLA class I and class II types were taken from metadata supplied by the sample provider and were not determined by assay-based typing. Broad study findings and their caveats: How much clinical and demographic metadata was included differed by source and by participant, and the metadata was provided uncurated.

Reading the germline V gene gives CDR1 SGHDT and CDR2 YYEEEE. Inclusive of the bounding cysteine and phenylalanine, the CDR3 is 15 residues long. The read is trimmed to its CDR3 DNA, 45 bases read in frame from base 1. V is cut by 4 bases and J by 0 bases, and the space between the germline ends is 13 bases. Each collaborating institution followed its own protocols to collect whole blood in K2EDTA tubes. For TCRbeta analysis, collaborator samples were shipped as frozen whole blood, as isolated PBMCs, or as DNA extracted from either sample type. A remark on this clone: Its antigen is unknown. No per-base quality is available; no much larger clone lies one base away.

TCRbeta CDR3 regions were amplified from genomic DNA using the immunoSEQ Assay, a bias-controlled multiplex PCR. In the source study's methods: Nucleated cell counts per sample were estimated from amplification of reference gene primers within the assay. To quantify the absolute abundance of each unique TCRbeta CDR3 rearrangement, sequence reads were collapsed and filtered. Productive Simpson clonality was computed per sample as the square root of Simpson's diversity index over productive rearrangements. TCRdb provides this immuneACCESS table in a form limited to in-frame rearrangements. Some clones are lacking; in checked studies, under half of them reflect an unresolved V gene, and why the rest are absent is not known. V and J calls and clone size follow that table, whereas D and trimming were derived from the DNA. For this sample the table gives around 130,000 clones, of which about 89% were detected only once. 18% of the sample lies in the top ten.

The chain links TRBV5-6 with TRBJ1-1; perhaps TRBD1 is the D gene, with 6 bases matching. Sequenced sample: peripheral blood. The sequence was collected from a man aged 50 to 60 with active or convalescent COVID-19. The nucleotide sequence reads TGTGCCAGCAGCGGAGCAGGGGCACTGAACACTGAAGCTTTCTTT. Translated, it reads CASSGAGALNTEAFF. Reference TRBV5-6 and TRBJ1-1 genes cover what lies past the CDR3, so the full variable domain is DAGVTQSPTHLIKTRGQQVTLRCSPKSGHDTVSWYQQALGQGPQFIFQYYEEEERQRGNFPDRFSGHQFPNYSSELNVNALLLGDSALYLCASSGAGALNTEAFFGQGTRLTVV.